Below are 7 T cell receptor beta chains sequenced from a single sample in a study of T cell repertoires in cytomegalovirus infection. No antigen has been assigned to these receptors. TCRdb itself ran the reads through MiXCR, one entry per CDR3 protein. The table lists 95,000 to 120,000 distinct CDR3 sequences, around 31% of them singletons, with around two fifths in the top ten. The material sequenced was CD8+ T cells from cultured PBMCs, taken from culture after CMV antigen stimulation. These receptors were taken from a human donor in good health (CMV status not recorded). Some clones in this sample may be carry-over from other donors' samples.

The table lists this clonotype with many counts. V gene TRBV12-3 or TRBV12-4 combines with J gene TRBJ1-5; D is perhaps TRBD1 (5 bases). Trimming took 2 bases from V and 4 from J, leaving 30 bases between them. The CDR3 has 21 residues. CDR3 protein: CASSLYLRGFGQQVLNQPQHF. CDR3 bases: TGTGCCAGCAGTTTATACTTACGGGGTTTCGGGCAACAGGTGCTGAATCAGCCCCAGCATTTT.

This clonotype was detected only a few times. This rearrangement joins TRBV7-2 to TRBJ2-1, with 8 bases lining up with TRBD2. V lost 6 bases and J lost 4; bases outside the gene matches: 5. CDR3 size: 14 residues. Germline loops: CDR1 SGHTA, CDR2 FQGNSA. CDR3 in DNA: TGTGCCAGCAGTTCTGGGACTAGGTACAATGAGCAGTTCTTC. It specifies CASSSGTRYNEQFF.

V usage is TRBV5-1 and J usage is TRBJ2-1; 15 nucleotides line up with TRBD2. The germline CDR1 and CDR2 sequences are SGHRS and YFSETQ. The CDR3 covers 18 residues. V shed 3 bases, J shed 3 bases, and the junction held 7 bases outside the gene matches. Here the CDR3 DNA reads TGCGCCAGCAGCTCCTTGGGACTAGCGGGGGGCCTCTACAATGAGCAGTTCTTC. Its translation: CASSSLGLAGGLYNEQFF.

This clonotype showed up just a few times. The V and J genes are TRBV20-1 and TRBJ1-2; possible D gene TRBD1, 5 bases. V dropped 0 bases and J dropped 4 bases, with 15 bases sitting between them. CDR1 is DFQATT, CDR2 SNEGSKA, per germline (reference sequence). The CDR3 length is 15 residues. CDR3 nucleotides: TGCAGTGCTAGAGATGAGGGGCGTGGGTCCTATGGCTACACCTTC. Translating it yields CSARDEGRGSYGYTF.

This clonotype was recorded many times. The chain combines TRBV7-2 with TRBJ2-1; 9 bases align to TRBD2. Germline CDR1 is SGHTA and CDR2 is FQGNSA. The V and J ends lost 4 bases and 3 bases, in that order; junction bases with no gene match: 4. There are 15 residues in the CDR3. The CDR3 spells CASSWGAGGYNEQFF. CDR3 nucleotide sequence: TGTGCCAGCAGCTGGGGAGCGGGGGGCTACAATGAGCAGTTCTTC.

In this sample, this clonotype turned up many times. The chain carries TRBV7-2 and TRBJ2-1; D is undetermined. CDR1 and CDR2 from the germline V gene are SGHTA and FQGNSA. This CDR3 is 15 amino acids long. Trimming shortened V by 1 base and J by 0 bases, and 7 bases separated the two germline ends. CDR3 nucleotides: TGTGCCAGCAGCTTAGAGGTTAGCTCCTACAATGAGCAGTTCTTC. It is translated as CASSLEVSSYNEQFF.

The rearrangement links TRBV7-6 to TRBJ2-7; D call uncertain. Germline-derived CDR1 and CDR2 are SGHVS and FNYEAQ. V lost 2 bases and J lost 5, with 13 bases in between. This CDR3 comprises 14 residues. The CDR3 reads CASSLWSHANEQYF. The CDR3 nucleotides are TGTGCCAGCAGCTTATGGTCCCACGCCAACGAGCAGTACTTC.